A single sample gave rise to the 32 T cell receptor beta chains below, sequenced in a study of blood T cell repertoires in COVID-19. The method was immunoSEQ multiplex PCR; TCRdb's version includes in-frame clones alone and lacks a portion of them. The sample consists of 40,000 to 55,000 clones, roughly 86% of them appearing once. The specimen was peripheral blood. The receptors stem from a human donor in a cohort sampled during active COVID-19.

The chain uses TRBV19 and TRBJ1-1; tentatively, D is TRBD1 (5 bases). The CDR3 consists of 15 residues. Per the germline V gene, CDR1 is LNHDA and CDR2 is SQIVND (reference sequence). Trimming shortened V by 6 bases and J by 7 bases, and 21 bases separated the two germline ends. CDR3 sequence: CASRITPGGDGEAFF. CDR3 in DNA: TGTGCCAGTAGGATCACCCCGGGGGGGGACGGTGAAGCTTTCTTT.

The chain employs TRBV7-2 and TRBJ2-1, with D maybe TRBD2 (6 bases). Germline V gives CDR1 SGHTA, CDR2 FQGNSA. V lost 5 bases to trimming and J lost 9 bases, with 14 bases between them. The CDR3 loop spans 13 amino acids. The CDR3 DNA follows: TGTGCCAGCAGCGTCCTAGCGCGGACTGAGCAGTTCTTC. It encodes CASSVLARTEQFF. Full variable domain (outside the CDR3, taken from reference TRBV7-2 and TRBJ2-1): GAGVSQSPSNKVTEKGKDVELRCDPISGHTALYWYRQSLGQGLEFLIYFQGNSAPDKSGLPSDRFSAERTGGSVSTLTIQRTQQEDSAVYLCASSVLARTEQFFGPGTRLTVL.

The sample holds one count of this clone. The genes are TRBV10-3 and TRBJ1-6; D is perhaps TRBD1 (5 bases). Germline V gives CDR1 ENHRY, CDR2 SYGVKD. With 0 bases removed from V and 10 bases from J, the gap between germline ends came to 13 bases. This CDR3 comprises 15 residues. CDR3 coding DNA: TGTGCCATCAGTGAGTCGGGGCAGGGAGGCTCACCCCTCCACTTT. It encodes CAISESGQGGSPLHF.

The chain is built from TRBV11-3 and TRBJ2-2; 7 bases match TRBD2. The CDR3 has 19 residues. Per the germline V gene, CDR1 is SGHNT and CDR2 is YENEEA. The trim removed 4 bases at V and 3 bases at J, leaving 17 bases unmatched. The CDR3 region is CASSSGGRFARGYTGELFF. The CDR3 DNA sequence: TGTGCCAGCAGCTCGGGGGGTCGGTTTGCTAGAGGATACACCGGGGAGCTGTTTTTT.

The chain has TRBV5-1 and TRBJ2-6; weak D call: TRBD2 (5 bases). The CDR3 spans 15 residues. The germline V gene encodes CDR1 SGHRS and CDR2 YFSETQ. Trimming removed 0 bases from V and 2 bases from J, with 6 bases in between. The CDR3 DNA reads as TGCGCCAGCAGCTTGGGAGGGACTGGGGCCAACGTCCTGACTTTC. This codes for CASSLGGTGANVLTF.

This clone was counted a few times. The genes are TRBV5-6 and TRBJ1-6; no definite D call. The germline CDR1 and CDR2 sequences are SGHDT and YYEEEE. The length of the CDR3 is 17 residues. Trimming took 5 bases from V and 6 from J, leaving 21 bases between them. In DNA, the CDR3 is TGTGCCAGCAGTCTCGAGGCCCTCGGTCGAGGTAATTCACCCCTCCACTTT. It is translated as CASSLEALGRGNSPLHF.

This chain connects TRBV7-6 to TRBJ2-6; 8 bases map to TRBD2. This CDR3 comprises 17 residues. Looked up from germline, CDR1 is SGHVS and CDR2 is FNYEAQ. The V segment lost 2 bases and the J segment 2 bases; nucleotides outside the gene matches: 5. The CDR3 bases are TGTGCCAGCAGCTTAATCGGGGGGGGTGCTGGGGCCAACGTCCTGACTTTC. Protein product: CASSLIGGGAGANVLTF.

This clone was recorded only once. The chain carries TRBV7-3 and TRBJ1-1; D ambiguous. Deletions cut 5 bases from V and 1 base from J, with 8 bases between. CDR3 size: 13 residues. The germline CDR1 and CDR2 sequences are SGHTA and FQGTGA. The CDR3 region is CASSPGWNTEAFF. The CDR3 DNA reads as TGTGCCAGCAGCCCGGGGTGGAACACTGAAGCTTTCTTT.

This clone was observed a single time. V gene TRBV7-2 combines with J gene TRBJ2-6; no reliable D call. V was trimmed by 7 bases and J by 2 bases, leaving 6 bases between them. Germline-derived CDR1 and CDR2 are SGHTA and FQGNSA. The length of the CDR3 is 13 residues. The CDR3, as DNA: TGTGCCAGCACCCCCACTGGGGCCAACGTCCTGACTTTC. This gives the protein CASTPTGANVLTF. The full variable domain, rest sourced from reference TRBV7-2 and TRBJ2-6, is GAGVSQSPSNKVTEKGKDVELRCDPISGHTALYWYRQSLGQGLEFLIYFQGNSAPDKSGLPSDRFSAERTGGSVSTLTIQRTQQEDSAVYLCASTPTGANVLTFGAGSRLTVL.

The rearrangement joins TRBV6-2 or TRBV6-3 to TRBJ2-2; 10 bases agree with TRBD1. The CDR3 covers 16 residues. Germline V CDR1 and CDR2: MNHEY, SVGEGT. The V segment lost 5 bases and the J segment 6 bases; nucleotides outside the gene matches: 9. The CDR3 sequence is CASSRPSGTGAGELFF. CDR3 bases: TGTGCCAGCAGTCGACCGTCCGGGACAGGGGCCGGGGAGCTGTTTTTT.

The chain recombines TRBV19 with TRBJ2-3; 9 bases line up with TRBD1. This CDR3 comprises 16 residues. With V trimmed by 4 bases and J by 3 bases, 8 bases remained unmatched. The germline V gene has CDR1 LNHDA and CDR2 SQIVND (reference sequence). The CDR3 DNA reads as TGTGCCAGTAGTACAGAATCCGGGACAGGGACAGATACGCAGTATTTT. Translation gives CASSTESGTGTDTQYF. Supplemented by reference TRBV19 and TRBJ2-3, the full variable domain reads DGGITQSPKYLFRKEGQNVTLSCEQNLNHDAMYWYRQDPGQGLRLIYYSQIVNDFQKGDIAEGYSVSREKKESFPLTVTSAQKNPTAFYLCASSTESGTGTDTQYFGPGTRLTVL.

The chain has TRBV5-4 and TRBJ1-1; D unclear. The V and J ends lost 0 bases and 2 bases respectively, with 8 bases between them. This CDR3 spans 14 amino acids. Germline V gene sequence: CDR1 SGHNT, CDR2 YYREEE (reference sequence). The DNA of the CDR3 is TGTGCCAGCAGCTTGGAAGTGGCAAACACTGAAGCTTTCTTT. Protein product: CASSLEVANTEAFF.

The chain recombines TRBV30 with TRBJ2-6; the D gene is possibly TRBD2 (5 bases). The germline V gene encodes CDR1 GTSNPN and CDR2 SVGIG (reference sequence). V was shortened by 2 bases and J by 1 base, with 9 bases between the two germline ends. CDR3 length: 15 residues. As DNA, the CDR3 is TGTGCCTGGAGTAGAGGGAAATCTGGGGCCAACGTCCTGACTTTC. This encodes CAWSRGKSGANVLTF.

This clone is a singleton in its sample. The genes are TRBV30 and TRBJ1-2; 9 positions agree with TRBD1. Germline lookup yields CDR1 GTSNPN and CDR2 SVGIG (reference sequence). The trim removed 2 bases at V and 2 bases at J, leaving 9 bases unmatched. The CDR3 has 16 residues. The CDR3 DNA reads TGTGCCTGGAGTAGAAAACAGGGGGCGCTCAACTATGGCTACACCTTC. It codes for CAWSRKQGALNYGYTF.

This clone was picked up one time. The chain is built from TRBV19 and TRBJ1-5; no reliable D call. The V end lost 8 bases, the J end lost 0 bases, and 8 bases lay between the germline ends. There are 13 residues in the CDR3. The germline gives CDR1 LNHDA, CDR2 SQIVND (reference sequence). The CDR3 region is CASRQYSNQPQHF. CDR3 DNA sequence: TGTGCCAGTCGCCAGTATAGCAATCAGCCCCAGCATTTT.

V and J are TRBV29-1 and TRBJ2-5; TRBD2 aligns across 12 bases. V lost 6 bases to trimming and J lost 5 bases; unmatched junction nucleotides: 7. Germline V gives CDR1 SQVTM, CDR2 ANQGSEA. The CDR3 is 14 amino acids. The CDR3 DNA reads TGCAGCGTCCGCCTAGCGGGGGGGTGGGAGACCCAGTACTTC. Its translation is CSVRLAGGWETQYF.

The chain employs TRBV7-9 and TRBJ2-1; D possibly corresponds to TRBD2 (6 bases). Between the trimmed V and J ends, which lost 3 bases and 9 bases, there was a span of 12 bases. The CDR3 contains 13 residues. The V gene's germline CDR1 is SEHNR and CDR2 FQNEAQ (reference sequence). The CDR3 DNA reads TGTGCCAGCAGCTTCCCTCGGCGGGGTGAGCAGTTCTTC. It is translated as CASSFPRRGEQFF.

V usage is TRBV6-5 and J usage is TRBJ1-6; TRBD1 is a possible D gene (5 bases). The CDR3 extends over 16 amino acids. Germline values: CDR1 MNHEY, CDR2 SVGAGI. Trimming left V 2 bases short and J 8 bases short, with 16 bases between. The CDR3 DNA is TGTGCCAGCAGTTACACTTACAGGATAGTAGATTCACCCCTCCACTTT. Its protein is CASSYTYRIVDSPLHF.

V is TRBV18 and J is TRBJ2-1; 10 bases map to TRBD1. This CDR3 contains 14 residues. V gave up 6 bases and J gave up 9 bases; unmatched junction bases: 8. Germline V gene sequence: CDR1 KGHSH, CDR2 LQKENI. The CDR3: CASSQGQGLAEQFF. The CDR3 nucleotides are TGTGCCAGCTCCCAGGGACAGGGGTTGGCTGAGCAGTTCTTC.

This chain links TRBV27 with TRBJ1-1; 10 nucleotides agree with TRBD1. The CDR3 spans 14 residues. With V trimmed by 6 bases and J by 7 bases, 8 bases remained unmatched. From germline, CDR1 is MNHEY and CDR2 SMNVEV (reference sequence). CDR3 region: CASRPSTGGGEAFF. The CDR3 DNA reads as TGTGCCAGCAGACCCTCGACAGGGGGCGGTGAAGCTTTCTTT.

The rearrangement links TRBV5-1 to TRBJ2-7; the match to TRBD2 covers 7 bases. Trimming took 4 bases from V and 3 from J; bases not matched to a gene: 7. The CDR3 consists of 14 residues. The germline V gene has CDR1 SGHRS and CDR2 YFSETQ. CDR3 loop: CASSGSGGLYEQYF. DNA for the CDR3: TGCGCCAGCAGCGGATCGGGGGGACTCTACGAGCAGTACTTC.

The gene calls are TRBV6-2 or TRBV6-3 and TRBJ2-1; 10 nucleotides align to TRBD2. The CDR3 has 17 amino acids. Germline values: CDR1 MNHEY, CDR2 SVGEGT. V shed 0 bases, J shed 5 bases, and the junction held 7 bases outside the gene matches. The CDR3, as DNA: TGTGCCAGCAGTTACTCCCTAGCGGGGGCCGCCAACAATGAGCAGTTCTTC. Translation: CASSYSLAGAANNEQFF.

The chain is built from TRBV4-1 and TRBJ2-5; possible D gene TRBD1, 5 bases. V lost 5 bases to trimming and J lost 4 bases, with 11 bases between them. The length of the CDR3 is 13 residues. Germline V gene sequence: CDR1 MGHRA, CDR2 YSYEKL. The CDR3 sequence: CASSFRVTETQYF. DNA for the CDR3: TGCGCCAGCAGCTTCAGGGTGACAGAGACCCAGTACTTC.

The V call is TRBV12-3 or TRBV12-4, the J call TRBJ1-1; TRBD1 aligns across 8 bases. V lost 6 bases to trimming and J lost 11 bases; unmatched junction nucleotides: 5. The CDR3 runs to 11 residues. CDR3 region: CASSQDRVAFF. CDR3 in DNA: TGTGCCAGCAGCCAGGACAGGGTTGCTTTCTTT.

The chain is built from TRBV18 and TRBJ1-1; no clear D gene. Trimming removed 2 bases at V and 3 bases at J, with 16 bases between. Germline lookup yields CDR1 KGHSH and CDR2 LQKENI. CDR3 length equals 16 residues. The CDR3: CASSPFLVEGYTEAFF. The CDR3 DNA reads as TGTGCCAGCTCACCATTCCTAGTGGAGGGTTACACTGAAGCTTTCTTT.

V gene TRBV11-3 combines with J gene TRBJ2-7; D may be TRBD2 (5 bases). Germline loops: CDR1 SGHNT, CDR2 YENEEA. Trimming pared 5 bases from V and 6 bases from J, leaving 8 bases between. The CDR3 is 11 amino acids. The CDR3 bases are TGTGCCAGCAGCAAAAGCGGCGAGCAGTACTTC. Encoded protein: CASSKSGEQYF.

The rearrangement joins TRBV29-1 to TRBJ2-1; possibly TRBD1 for D (5 bases). The CDR3 is made up of 12 amino acids. Per germline, CDR1 SQVTM and CDR2 ANQGSEA. V was pared by 4 bases and J by 8 bases, with 12 bases between. CDR3 in DNA: TGCAGCGTTGTAGTACAGGTGTATGAGCAGTTCTTC. It is translated as CSVVVQVYEQFF.

This sequence joins TRBV7-2 and TRBJ2-2; D is undetermined. This CDR3 spans 14 amino acids. Germline-derived CDR1 and CDR2 are SGHTA and FQGNSA. V gave up 2 bases and J gave up 1 base, with 5 bases separating them. This CDR3 is CASSLIQNTGELFF. For the CDR3, the DNA is TGTGCCAGCAGCTTAATCCAGAACACCGGGGAGCTGTTTTTT.

This chain links TRBV6-5 with TRBJ2-1; 9 bases are shared with TRBD1. V lost 2 bases to trimming and J lost 12 bases; unmatched junction nucleotides: 14. The length of the CDR3 is 16 residues. Germline assignment: CDR1 MNHEY and CDR2 SVGAGI. The CDR3 sequence is CASSYPTGTGQGVQFF. In DNA, the CDR3 is TGTGCCAGCAGTTACCCTACCGGGACAGGGCAAGGGGTGCAGTTCTTC.

This clone was observed once. This chain joins TRBV15 and TRBJ1-1; 10 bases fit TRBD1. There are 15 residues in the CDR3. V lost 3 bases and J lost 5; bases outside the gene matches: 6. Germline V gene sequence: CDR1 LNHNV, CDR2 YYDKDF (reference sequence). As DNA, the CDR3 is TGTGCCACCAGCAGTGACAGGGGGCTACGGACTGAAGCTTTCTTT. Translation: CATSSDRGLRTEAFF.

This clone was found a few times. The rearrangement links TRBV6-1 to TRBJ2-7; D remains unclear. This CDR3 has 16 residues. The germline V and J ends were trimmed by 1 base and 9 bases, with 22 bases remaining between them. Germline-derived CDR1 and CDR2 are MNHNS and SASEGT. CDR3 sequence reads: CASSEGFGDRSLGQYF. CDR3 sequence (DNA): TGTGCCAGCAGTGAAGGCTTCGGAGACCGATCCCTCGGGCAGTACTTC.

The chain recombines TRBV25-1 with TRBJ1-1, with TRBD1 as a possible D gene (5 bases). The ends were cut back, 3 bases at V and 11 bases at J, with 16 bases in the middle. The CDR3 has 13 residues. Looked up from germline, CDR1 is MGHDK and CDR2 is SYGVNS. In DNA form, the CDR3 reads TGTGCCAGCAGTGACGCACCGGGACTTCGGGCTTTCTTT. The encoded protein is CASSDAPGLRAFF. Full variable domain (remainder filled in from reference TRBV25-1 and TRBJ1-1): EADIYQTPRYLVIGTGKKITLECSQTMGHDKMYWYQQDPGMELHLIHYSYGVNSTEKGDLSSESTVSRIRTEHFPLTLESARPSHTSQYLCASSDAPGLRAFFGQGTRLTVV.